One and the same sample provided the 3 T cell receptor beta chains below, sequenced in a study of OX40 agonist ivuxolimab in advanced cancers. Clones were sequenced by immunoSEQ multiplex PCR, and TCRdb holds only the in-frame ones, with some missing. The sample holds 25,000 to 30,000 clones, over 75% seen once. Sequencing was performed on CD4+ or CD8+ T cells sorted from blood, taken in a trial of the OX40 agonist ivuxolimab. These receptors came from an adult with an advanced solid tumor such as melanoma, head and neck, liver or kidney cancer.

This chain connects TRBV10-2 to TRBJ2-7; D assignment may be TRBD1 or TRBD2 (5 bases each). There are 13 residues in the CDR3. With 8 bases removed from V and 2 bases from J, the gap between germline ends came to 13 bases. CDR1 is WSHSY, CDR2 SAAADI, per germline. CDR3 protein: CASFRDGAYEQYF. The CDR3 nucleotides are TGCGCCAGCTTTAGGGACGGAGCCTACGAGCAGTACTTC.

The DNA of the CDR3 is TGCGCCAGCAGTCCCCTAGGACTCCTTGGCAATGAGCAGTTCTTC. Translation gives CASSPLGLLGNEQFF. The rearrangement uses TRBV23-1 and TRBJ2-1; D may be TRBD2 (5 bases). TRBV23-1 counts as an open reading frame of uncertain function. Trimming took off 4 bases at V and 6 bases at J, with 16 bases between the two ends. The CDR3 loop spans 15 amino acids.

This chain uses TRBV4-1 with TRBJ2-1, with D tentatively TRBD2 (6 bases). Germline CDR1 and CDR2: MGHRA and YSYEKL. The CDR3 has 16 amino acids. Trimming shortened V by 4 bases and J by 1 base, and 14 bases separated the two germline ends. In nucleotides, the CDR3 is TGCGCCAGCAGCCCCCTCGGCGGGATGTCCTACAATGAGCAGTTCTTC. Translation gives CASSPLGGMSYNEQFF.